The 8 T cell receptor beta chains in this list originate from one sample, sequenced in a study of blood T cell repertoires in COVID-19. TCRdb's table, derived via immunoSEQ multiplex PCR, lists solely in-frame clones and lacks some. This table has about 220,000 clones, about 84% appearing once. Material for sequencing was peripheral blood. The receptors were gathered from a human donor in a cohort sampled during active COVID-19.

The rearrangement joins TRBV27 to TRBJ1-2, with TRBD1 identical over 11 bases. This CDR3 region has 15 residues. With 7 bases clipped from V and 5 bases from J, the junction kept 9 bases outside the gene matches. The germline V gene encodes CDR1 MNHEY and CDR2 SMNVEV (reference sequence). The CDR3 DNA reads TGTGCCAGCACCCGGACAGGGGGCGCAAAGTATGGCTACACCTTC. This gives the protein CASTRTGGAKYGYTF.

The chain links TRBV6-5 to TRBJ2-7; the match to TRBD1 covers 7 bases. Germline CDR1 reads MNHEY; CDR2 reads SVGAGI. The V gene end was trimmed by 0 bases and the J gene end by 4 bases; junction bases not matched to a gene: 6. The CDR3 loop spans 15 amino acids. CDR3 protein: CASSYSRDSRYEQYF. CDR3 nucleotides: TGTGCCAGCAGTTACTCCCGGGACAGCAGATACGAGCAGTACTTC.

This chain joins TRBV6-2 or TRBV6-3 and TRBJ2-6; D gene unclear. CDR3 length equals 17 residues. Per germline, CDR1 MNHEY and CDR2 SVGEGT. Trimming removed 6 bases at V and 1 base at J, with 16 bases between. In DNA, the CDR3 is TGTGCCAGCAGCCTCACCCTGGCGGAATCTGGGGCCAACGTCCTGACTTTC. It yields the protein CASSLTLAESGANVLTF.

The chain's CDR3 is CASSLVPSTPYEQYF. The CDR3 region has the DNA TGTGCCAGCAGCTTAGTCCCTAGCACCCCCTACGAGCAGTACTTC. The chain is built from TRBV7-2 and TRBJ2-7; a possible D gene is TRBD2 (5 bases). Between the trimmed V and J ends, which lost 1 base and 2 bases, there was a span of 12 bases. CDR3 length equals 15 residues. Germline V gene data show CDR1 as SGHTA and CDR2 as FQGNSA.

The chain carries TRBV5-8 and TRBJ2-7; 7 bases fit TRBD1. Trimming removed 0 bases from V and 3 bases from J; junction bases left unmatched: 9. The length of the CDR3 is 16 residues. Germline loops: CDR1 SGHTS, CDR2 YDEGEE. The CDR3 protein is CASSLDGTASNYEQYF. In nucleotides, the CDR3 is TGTGCCAGCAGCTTGGATGGGACAGCTTCGAACTACGAGCAGTACTTC.

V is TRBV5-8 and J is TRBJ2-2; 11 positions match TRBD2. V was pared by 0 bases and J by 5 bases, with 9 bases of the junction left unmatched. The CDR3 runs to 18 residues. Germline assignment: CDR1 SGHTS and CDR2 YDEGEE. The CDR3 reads CASSLALVAGGPTGELFF. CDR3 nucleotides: TGTGCCAGCAGCTTGGCCTTGGTAGCGGGAGGGCCGACCGGGGAGCTGTTTTTT. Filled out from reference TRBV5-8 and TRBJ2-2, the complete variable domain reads EAGVTQSPTHLIKTRGQQATLRCSPISGHTSVYWYQQALGLGLQFLLWYDEGEERNRGNFPPRFSGRQFPNYSSELNVNALELEDSALYLCASSLALVAGGPTGELFFGEGSRLTVL.

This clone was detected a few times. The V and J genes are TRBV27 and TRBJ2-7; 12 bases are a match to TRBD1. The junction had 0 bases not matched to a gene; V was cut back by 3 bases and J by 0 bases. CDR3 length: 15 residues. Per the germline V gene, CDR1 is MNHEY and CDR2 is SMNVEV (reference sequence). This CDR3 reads CASSLGQGASYEQYF. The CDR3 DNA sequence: TGTGCCAGCAGTTTGGGACAGGGGGCCTCCTACGAGCAGTACTTC.

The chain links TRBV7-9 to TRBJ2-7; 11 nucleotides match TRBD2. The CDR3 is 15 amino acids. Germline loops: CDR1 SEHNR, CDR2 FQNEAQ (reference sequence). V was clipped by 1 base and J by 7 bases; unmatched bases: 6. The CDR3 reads CASSLVLAGEDEQYF. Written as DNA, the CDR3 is TGTGCCAGCAGCTTAGTACTAGCGGGAGAAGATGAGCAGTACTTC.